The rows below give T cell receptor beta chains drawn from one sample of a study of T cells in Graves' hyperthyroidism and ophthalmopathy. TCRdb processed the multiplex PCR reads anew with MiXCR; each CDR3 protein has one entry. The table includes 160,000 or so distinct CDR3 sequences, about a tenth detected once. The sequencing input was blood. These receptors all come from a woman aged 18-30 years with Graves' hyperthyroidism that later progressed to Graves' ophthalmopathy. Both conserved end residues are part of each CDR3. Fields, in order: D gene, J gene, clone size, V gene, CDR3 length, CDR3 protein, CDR3 DNA. A D gene is named only where the DNA matches it firmly. A clone size is listed for some rows: how often the clone was seen (once, few, many), or a class if it is expanded.

TRBD1,TRBJ1-5,few,TRBV20-1,14,CSAVWDRSNQPQHF,TGCAGTGCCGTCTGGGACAGATCAAATCAGCCCCAGCATTTT
TRBD1,TRBJ1-6,few,TRBV30,16,CAWSGTGVSYNSPLHF,TGTGCCTGGAGTGGCACAGGGGTCTCCTATAATTCACCCCTCCACTTT
-,TRBJ1-2,many,TRBV18,15,CASSPVIEENYGYTF,TGTGCCAGCTCACCAGTGATCGAGGAAAACTATGGCTACACCTTC
TRBD2,TRBJ2-1,-,TRBV3-1,20,CASSQEWTSGSFYSYNEQFF,TGTGCCAGCAGCCAAGAATGGACTAGCGGCTCCTTTTACTCCTACAATGAGCAGTTCTTC
-,TRBJ1-5,many,TRBV2,15,CASSVDSLFNQPQHF,TGTGCCAGCAGTGTCGACAGTCTCTTCAATCAGCCCCAGCATTTT
-,TRBJ1-1,-,TRBV30,15,CAWSPPGREMPEAFF,TGTGCCTGGAGTCCCCCCGGAAGGGAGATGCCTGAAGCTTTCTTT
-,TRBJ1-1,many,TRBV20-1,14,CSASLGTPNTEAFF,TGCAGTGCTTCCCTCGGGACACCTAACACTGAAGCTTTCTTT
TRBD2,TRBJ2-3,many,TRBV9,16,CASSPLGGRTTDTQYF,TGTGCCAGCAGCCCCCTGGGCGGGAGGACCACAGATACGCAGTATTTT
TRBD1,TRBJ2-5,many,TRBV5-1,15,CATNRGGLAGETQYF,TGCGCCACCAACAGGGGTGGGTTGGCAGGAGAGACCCAGTACTTC
-,TRBJ2-1,many,TRBV14,16,CASSPFRGRAFNEQFF,TGTGCCAGCAGCCCTTTTAGGGGGAGGGCCTTCAATGAGCAGTTCTTC
-,TRBJ1-5,many,TRBV12-3/TRBV12-4,16,CASSWGRKGNNQPQHF,TGTGCCAGCAGTTGGGGCCGTAAGGGGAACAATCAGCCCCAGCATTTT
-,TRBJ1-5,many,TRBV30,15,CAWNSNGGVNQPQHF,TGTGCCTGGAATTCGAATGGAGGGGTCAATCAGCCCCAGCATTTT
-,TRBJ2-3,many,TRBV5-4,16,CASSLYEVLEPDTQYF,TGTGCCAGCAGCTTGTATGAAGTGTTAGAGCCAGATACGCAGTATTTT
-,TRBJ1-3,many,TRBV2,15,CASSATDVSGNTIYF,TGTGCCAGCAGTGCGACAGACGTTTCTGGAAACACCATATATTTT
TRBD2,TRBJ2-1,many,TRBV6-1,15,CASSPSSGGAHEQFF,TGTGCCAGCAGCCCGAGTAGCGGGGGGGCCCATGAGCAGTTCTTC
TRBD1,TRBJ2-7,many,TRBV27,13,CASSRRQGHEQYF,TGTGCCAGCAGTAGGCGACAGGGCCACGAGCAGTACTTC
-,TRBJ1-1,many,TRBV3-1,16,CASSPFSGRAVTEAFF,TGTGCCAGCAGCCCCTTTTCGGGCAGGGCGGTCACTGAAGCTTTCTTT
-,TRBJ2-6,-,TRBV4-2,16,CASSQDRTSGANVLTF,TGTGCCAGCAGCCAAGATCGAACTTCTGGGGCCAACGTCCTGACTTTC
TRBD2,TRBJ2-7,many,TRBV30,17,CAWSVLGTSVSSYEQYF,TGTGCCTGGAGTGTTCTCGGGACTAGCGTAAGCTCCTACGAGCAGTACTTC
TRBD2,TRBJ2-3,many,TRBV5-1,20,CASSSPGTHSSGTSTDTQYF,TGCGCCAGCAGTTCCCCCGGGACTCATTCTAGCGGGACGAGCACAGATACGCAGTATTTT
-,TRBJ2-2,many,TRBV29-1,12,CAGTEFAGELFF,TGCGCCGGTACGGAGTTTGCCGGGGAGCTGTTTTTT
-,TRBJ1-6,few,TRBV6-6,15,CASSYLSRGPGPLHF,TGTGCCAGCAGTTACCTAAGCCGAGGACCCGGACCCCTCCACTTT
TRBD1,TRBJ2-1,many,TRBV28,17,CASSLWEKGALYNEQFF,TGTGCCAGCAGTTTATGGGAGAAGGGGGCTCTCTACAATGAGCAGTTCTTC
TRBD2,TRBJ2-1,many,TRBV7-2,16,CASSTRVWGGYNEQFF,TGTGCCAGCAGCACTAGGGTGTGGGGGGGATACAATGAGCAGTTCTTC
-,TRBJ1-6,many,TRBV7-8,18,CASSRPRGAGPAGSPLHF,TGTGCCAGCAGCCGACCCCGGGGGGCGGGCCCCGCTGGTTCACCCCTCCACTTT
-,TRBJ2-5,many,TRBV7-9,14,CASSLDGGPETQYF,TGTGCCAGCAGCTTAGATGGGGGGCCGGAGACCCAGTACTTC
-,TRBJ1-2,many,TRBV2,12,CASTPGRDGYTF,TGTGCCAGCACGCCGGGGAGGGATGGCTACACCTTC
-,TRBJ1-1,-,TRBV7-9,18,CASSSRGGAPGRKKEAFF,TGTGCCAGCAGCTCCCGGGGGGGGGCGCCCGGTAGGAAGAAGGAAGCTTTCTTT
-,TRBJ2-1,many,TRBV7-9,18,CASGGGLARWGSYNEQFF,TGTGCCAGCGGGGGGGGGCTAGCCCGTTGGGGATCCTACAATGAGCAGTTCTTC
-,TRBJ2-3,-,TRBV5-1,14,CASSPGRIPDTQYF,TGCGCCAGCAGCCCCGGACGGATTCCGGATACGCAGTATTTT
TRBD1,TRBJ1-3,few,TRBV15,15,CATSRDRGSGNTIYF,TGTGCCACCAGCAGGGACAGGGGCTCTGGAAACACCATATATTTT
TRBD2,TRBJ2-1,many,TRBV6-6,16,CASSYSGGGTRNEQFF,TGTGCCAGCAGTTACTCTGGCGGGGGGACGCGGAATGAGCAGTTCTTC
-,TRBJ2-6,few,TRBV4-1,16,CASNPTEYSGANVLTF,TGCGCCAGCAACCCGACAGAATACTCTGGGGCCAACGTCCTGACTTTC